Presented here are 17 T cell receptor beta chains from one specimen sequenced in a study of T cell clonality in common variable immunodeficiency. Which antigens these TCRs recognize remains unknown. Study-level findings and limits: In common variable immunodeficiency, TCR beta chains reportedly carried fewer deletions and N-nucleotide insertions.

Clones were read by immunoSEQ multiplex PCR, and TCRdb kept only the in-frame ones, dropping some. The repertoire consists of 25,000 to 30,000 clones, none detected only once. The sequencing sample was made of peripheral blood mononuclear cells. The receptors stem from a human donor with common variable immunodeficiency.

This clone was detected many times. The CDR3 goes on 3 residues after the read ends, and that part is filled in from the germline J gene. The V and J genes are TRBV7-2 and TRBJ2-1; 7 positions agree with TRBD2. Germline values: CDR1 SGHTA, CDR2 FQGNSA. V shed 4 bases and J 5 bases; nucleotides not matched to a gene: 8. The CDR3 loop spans 15 amino acids. CDR3: CASSSASGYHNEQFF. CDR3 DNA, as far as it was read: TGTGCCAGCAGCTCGGCTAGCGGCTATCACAATGAG.

Comment on this clone: The read ends 3 residues before the CDR3 terminus; that terminus is restored from the germline J gene. The V and J genes are TRBV7-7 and TRBJ2-1, with 9 nucleotides matching TRBD2. The CDR3 covers 14 residues. Germline V gene data show CDR1 as SSHAT and CDR2 as FNYEAQ (reference sequence). V dropped 5 bases and J dropped 5; count of bases not matched to a gene: 4. CDR3 bases read: TGTGCCAGCAGCCTAAGCGGGGGGAACAATGAG. Its protein product is CASSLSGGNNE. From start to end, the CDR3 is CASSLSGGNNEQFF. Full variable domain (remainder filled in from reference TRBV7-7 and TRBJ2-1): GAGVSQSPRYKVTKRGQDVTLRCDPISSHATLYWYQQALGQGPEFLTYFNYEAQPDKSGLPSDRFSAERPEGSISTLTIQRTEQRDSAMYRCASSLSGGNNEQFFGPGTRLTVL.

This clone was found a few times. The junction shows a germline mismatch at one end, possibly a read error. The missing CDR3 end, 3 residues past where the read stops, is filled in from the germline J gene. The chain carries TRBV7-9 and TRBJ2-7; D is unclear. In germline, CDR1 is SEHNR, CDR2 FQNEAQ (reference sequence). The CDR3 is 13 amino acids. CDR3 DNA (partial): TGTTCCAGCAGCTCAAGAGCCGGCTACGAG. It encodes CSSSSRAGYE. The full-length CDR3 reads as CSSSSRAGYEQYF.

This clone was recorded at least ten times. The DNA ends 3 residues before the CDR3 does, and the rest of the CDR3 is filled in from the germline J gene. The gene calls are TRBV19 and TRBJ1-3, with TRBD1 matching 7 bases. This CDR3 region has 12 residues. Per the germline V gene, CDR1 is LNHDA and CDR2 is SQIVND (reference sequence). V shed 8 bases, J shed 2 bases, and the junction held 0 bases outside the gene matches. The CDR3 DNA, read in part, is TGTGCCAGTGGGACAGCTGGAAACACC. Translating gives CASGTAGNT. The CDR3 in full is CASGTAGNTIYF. Full variable domain (missing parts from reference TRBV19 and TRBJ1-3): DGGITQSPKYLFRKEGQNVTLSCEQNLNHDAMYWYRQDPGQGLRLIYYSQIVNDFQKGDIAEGYSVSREKKESFPLTVTSAQKNPTAFYLCASGTAGNTIYFGEGSWLTVV.

In this sample, this clone turned up a few times. From the germline J gene comes the end of the CDR3, since the read stops 3 residues before it. J is TRBJ1-3 and V is TRBV6-1; D remains unclear. In germline, CDR1 is MNHNS, CDR2 SASEGT. This CDR3 region has 13 residues. Between the trimmed V and J ends, which lost 2 bases and 4 bases, there was a span of 6 bases. The sequenced part of the CDR3 DNA is TGTGCCAGCAGTGAATGGCCGGGAAACACC. Protein sequence: CASSEWPGNT. The complete CDR3 reads CASSEWPGNTIYF.

This clone was observed a handful of times. The CDR3 end falls 3 residues outside the read, so it is completed with the germline J gene. The V call is TRBV5-1, the J call TRBJ2-1; TRBD2 agrees at 14 bases. Germline lookup yields CDR1 SGHRS and CDR2 YFSETQ. V dropped 3 bases and J dropped 8; count of bases not matched to a gene: 7. CDR3 length equals 16 residues. CDR3 DNA, as far as it was read: TGCGCCAGCAGCTCGGGCGGGACTAGCGGGAGCCATGAG. Protein sequence: CASSSGGTSGSHE. The whole CDR3 region reads CASSSGGTSGSHEQFF.

This clone was detected a few times. The CDR3 goes on 3 residues after the read ends, and that part is filled in from the germline J gene. The V call is TRBV5-1, the J call TRBJ2-3; 12 bases align to TRBD2. Per the germline V gene, CDR1 is SGHRS and CDR2 is YFSETQ. The V and J ends lost 7 bases and 0 bases, in that order; junction bases with no gene match: 3. CDR3 size: 15 residues. Partial CDR3 DNA: TGCGCCAGCCGACTAGCGGGGGCTAGCACAGATACG. Translating it yields CASRLAGASTDT. The whole CDR3 is CASRLAGASTDTQYF.

This clone was seen a handful of times. The read gets to within 3 residues of the CDR3 end, and the germline J gene fills in the rest. The chain has TRBV5-4 and TRBJ2-1; no firm D call. Germline CDR1 reads SGHNT; CDR2 reads YYREEE (reference sequence). This CDR3 has 12 residues. Trimming stripped 4 bases from V and 2 bases from J, with 4 bases between. The CDR3 here is CASSDTYNEQFF. The CDR3 DNA, read in part, is TGTGCCAGCAGCGACACCTACAATGAG.

This clone has only a few counts. The sequenced part of the CDR3 DNA is TGTGCCAGCCGGACAGGAGCCGGGGAG. Protein product: CASRTGAGE. The entire CDR3 is CASRTGAGELFF. V usage is TRBV7-9 and J usage is TRBJ2-2, with 7 bases matching TRBD1. The read comes to an end 3 residues before the CDR3 does, leaving the germline J gene to fill in the end. Trimming cost V 8 bases and J 6 bases; bases outside gene matches: 3. Germline CDR1 is SEHNR and CDR2 is FQNEAQ (reference sequence). The CDR3 contains 12 residues.

This clone was counted between two and nine times. The DNA ends 3 residues before the CDR3 does, and the rest of the CDR3 is filled in from the germline J gene. The V call is TRBV7-9, the J call TRBJ2-7; D is ambiguous. This CDR3 region has 12 residues. Germline V CDR1 and CDR2: SEHNR, FQNEAQ (reference sequence). V shed 5 bases and J shed 3 bases, with 8 bases lying between them. The CDR3 bases that were read are TGTGCCAGCAGCCCAGGCAGCTACGAG. It is translated as CASSPGSYE. The whole CDR3 sequence reads CASSPGSYEQYF.

Comment on this clone: One end of the junction does not line up with germline, which may come from a read error. At the DNA level, this CDR3 is encoded by other sequences in the same sample as well. The CDR3 sequence is CSSTPNGAYEQYF. Incomplete CDR3 DNA: TGTTCCAGCACGCCAAATGGGGCATACGAG. V usage is TRBV18 and J usage is TRBJ2-7; D may be TRBD1 (5 bases). The sequence runs out 3 residues before the end of the CDR3; the remainder is reconstructed from the germline J gene. Germline V gives CDR1 KGHSH, CDR2 LQKENI. The CDR3 covers 13 residues.

As for this clone: Germline and junction disagree at one end, which may indicate a read error. The read terminates 3 residues ahead of where the CDR3 ends, so the germline J gene completes it. This rearrangement joins TRBV7-9 to TRBJ1-5; D is uncertain. Germline V CDR1 and CDR2: SEHNR, FQNEAQ (reference sequence). The CDR3 has 14 amino acids. Incomplete CDR3 DNA: TGTTCCAGCAGCTTATACGGGAGCAATCAGCCC. This sequence encodes CSSSLYGSNQP. The full-length CDR3 reads as CSSSLYGSNQPQHF.

This clone was counted many times. The read ends 3 residues shy of where the CDR3 ends; the end is completed using the germline J gene. The chain links TRBV20-1 to TRBJ2-2; 10 bases map to TRBD1. Per germline, CDR1 DFQATT and CDR2 SNEGSKA (reference sequence). J gave up 4 bases and V 6 bases, and 11 bases lay outside the gene matches. The CDR3 consists of 16 residues. The CDR3: CSARGGTGVGTGELFF. The CDR3 bases that were read are TGCAGTGCCCGTGGGGGGACAGGGGTAGGCACCGGGGAG.

On this clone itself: Read data end 3 residues before the CDR3 end; the end is taken from the germline J gene. V gene TRBV5-1 combines with J gene TRBJ2-3; D is possibly TRBD2 (5 bases). Per germline, CDR1 SGHRS and CDR2 YFSETQ. The length of the CDR3 is 15 residues. The germline V and J ends were trimmed by 4 bases and 0 bases, with 12 bases remaining between them. The CDR3 here is CASSQRRGSTDTQYF. The sequenced CDR3 bases are TGCGCCAGCAGCCAGCGGCGAGGCAGCACAGATACG.

At least ten counts were recorded for this clone. The read terminates 3 residues ahead of where the CDR3 ends, so the germline J gene completes it. This chain links TRBV18 with TRBJ2-5; 9 bases match TRBD2. Trimming at V came to 2 bases and at J to 5 bases, leaving 9 bases not matched to a gene. The CDR3 totals 16 residues. Germline CDR1 reads KGHSH; CDR2 reads LQKENI. The CDR3 sequence: CASSPRRGLAGETQYF. CDR3 DNA (partial): TGTGCCAGCTCACCAAGGAGGGGACTAGCTGGCGAGACC.

This clone was picked up many times. The read ends 3 residues early relative to the CDR3; the germline J gene fills the gap. This chain joins TRBV9 and TRBJ2-7; 8 positions agree with TRBD2. V dropped 0 bases and J dropped 0; count of bases not matched to a gene: 5. CDR1 and CDR2 (germline): SGDLS, YYNGEE. The CDR3 loop spans 16 amino acids. CDR3 in amino acids: CASSVAPGGGSYEQYF. The CDR3 bases that were read are TGTGCCAGCAGCGTAGCCCCCGGGGGGGGCTCCTACGAG.

Details on this clone: The sequenced fragment ends 3 residues before the CDR3 boundary, so the rest is inferred from the germline J gene. This rearrangement joins TRBV11-2 to TRBJ2-7, with TRBD1 matching 9 bases. The V and J ends lost 5 bases and 4 bases, in that order; junction bases with no gene match: 6. There are 14 residues in the CDR3. Germline V lookup: CDR1 SGHAT, CDR2 FQNNGV. CDR3 sequence reads: CASSPWTGVYEQYF. The sequenced part of the CDR3 DNA is TGTGCCAGCAGCCCTTGGACAGGGGTTTACGAG.